This T cell receptor beta chain was recorded in a study of blood T cell repertoires in COVID-19. As for the study in general: Spain, Italy and the United States supplied samples that represented acute and convalescent COVID-19.

The V end lost 3 bases, the J end lost 1 base, and 6 bases lay between the germline ends. Germline V gives CDR1 SGHAT, CDR2 FQDESV (reference sequence). CDR3 length: 13 residues. In the source study's methods: The authors estimated nucleated cell counts from reference gene primer amplification. Only in-frame clones appear in the TCRdb table, and some are missing; sequencing was by immunoSEQ multiplex PCR. The V and J calls and clone size come from that table; D and trimming were worked out from the DNA. The table lists approximately 330,000 clones, roughly 86% of them singletons. Sequencing was performed on peripheral blood. The chain joins TRBV11-1 to TRBJ2-5; D is unresolved. The clonotype originates from a man aged 25-45 years with COVID-19, enrolled during active disease. DNA for the CDR3: TGTGCCAGCAGCTTGGCAGTCCAAGAGACCCAGTACTTC. It encodes CASSLAVQETQYF.